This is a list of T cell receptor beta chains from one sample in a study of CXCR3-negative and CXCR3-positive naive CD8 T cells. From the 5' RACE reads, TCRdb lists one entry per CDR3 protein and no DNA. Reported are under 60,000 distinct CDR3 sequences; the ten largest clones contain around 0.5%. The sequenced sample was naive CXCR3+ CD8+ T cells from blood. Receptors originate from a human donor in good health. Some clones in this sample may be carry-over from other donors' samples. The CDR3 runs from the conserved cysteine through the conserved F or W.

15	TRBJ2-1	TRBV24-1	CATSDRRLLYNEQFF
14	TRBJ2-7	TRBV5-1	CASSLGGTAYEQYF
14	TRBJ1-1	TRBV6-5	CASSYRYRDTEAFF
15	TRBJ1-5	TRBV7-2	CASSRTGYSNQPQHF
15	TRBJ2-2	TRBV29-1	CSVEATGSNTGELFF
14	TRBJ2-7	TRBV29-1	CSVVGGRLSYEQYF
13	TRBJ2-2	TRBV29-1	CSVNSGLTGELFF
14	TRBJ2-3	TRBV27	CASSLREGTDTQYF
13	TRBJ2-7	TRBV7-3	CASSSRDGYEQYF
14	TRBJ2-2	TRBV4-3	CASSQDRVSGELFF
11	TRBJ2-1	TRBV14	CASSQGWGQFF
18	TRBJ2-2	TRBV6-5	CASSYIPPGAGIAGELFF
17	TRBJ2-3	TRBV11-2	CASSPQRDRVFTDTQYF
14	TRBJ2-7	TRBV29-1	CSVGPGQGAYEQYF
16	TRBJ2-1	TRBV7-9	CASSPRGGLSYNEQFF
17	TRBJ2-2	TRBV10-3	CAIPQEGPTENTGELFF
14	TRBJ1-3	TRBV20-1	CSARDPGPGNTIYF